This is a list of T cell receptor beta chains from one sample in a study of blood T cell repertoires in COVID-19. Method: immunoSEQ multiplex PCR; TCRdb's copy keeps in-frame clones and lacks some. The sample yields more than 40,000 clones, just over 90% seen once. Sequenced material: peripheral blood. The origin of the receptors is a man between 70 and 80 years old with acute or convalescent COVID-19. CDR3s include the opening cysteine and the closing phenylalanine or tryptophan. D genes are given only for firm matches. Clone size is shown for a subset of rows, as once, few, many or a class of expanded clone.

clone size	V gene	D gene	J gene	CDR3 DNA	CDR3 protein
NA	TRBV28	NA	TRBJ2-1	TGTGCCACAGGGTACGGAACCTACAATGAGCAGTTCTTC	CATGYGTYNEQFF
NA	TRBV18	TRBD2	TRBJ2-7	TGTGCCAGCCGAGAGCGGGGAGCCTACGAGCAGTACTTC	CASRERGAYEQYF
NA	TRBV28	NA	TRBJ1-2	TGTGCCAGCACTGCGAGTGGCAGGGTTTACTATGGCTACACCTTC	CASTASGRVYYGYTF
NA	TRBV18	TRBD1	TRBJ2-3	TGTGCCAGCTCACCCGGGACAGGCCCAGGAGATACGCAGTATTTT	CASSPGTGPGDTQYF
NA	TRBV7-3	NA	TRBJ1-2	TGTGCCAGCAGCTCCCGGGGCGGGGATGGCTACACCTTC	CASSSRGGDGYTF
NA	TRBV9	NA	TRBJ1-2	TGTGCCAGCAGCGTAGCTACAGGGAACGGCTACACCTTC	CASSVATGNGYTF
NA	TRBV27	NA	TRBJ1-5	TGTGCCAGCAGTTTTACGGGCAATCAGCCCCAGCATTTT	CASSFTGNQPQHF
NA	TRBV19	NA	TRBJ2-1	TGTGCCAGTAGTATTCCCTATGAGCAGTTCTTC	CASSIPYEQFF
once	TRBV6-5	TRBD1	TRBJ1-2	TGTGCCAGCAGTTACTCCGGACAGGGGGTCTCTGGCTACACCTTC	CASSYSGQGVSGYTF
NA	TRBV30	TRBD1	TRBJ1-1	TGTTCCGGGACAGGGAATACTGAAGCTTTCTTT	CSGTGNTEAFF
NA	TRBV30	NA	TRBJ1-2	TGTGCCTGGATATGGTCCGAAGTCGGCTATGGCTACACCTTC	CAWIWSEVGYGYTF
NA	TRBV5-1	NA	TRBJ1-5	TGCGCCAGCAGCTTGGGCCCAGGGGCGAACAATCAGCCCCAGCATTTT	CASSLGPGANNQPQHF
NA	TRBV30	NA	TRBJ1-1	TGTGCCTGGAGTGACCCCAGCGGGGCTACTGAAGCTTTCTTT	CAWSDPSGATEAFF
NA	TRBV5-1	NA	TRBJ1-2	TGCGCCAGCAGCCAAACAGGGACGGACTATGGCTACACCTTC	CASSQTGTDYGYTF
NA	TRBV5-6	TRBD1	TRBJ1-1	TGTGCCAGCAGCTACAGGACAGGGTTTTACACTGAAGCTTTCTTT	CASSYRTGFYTEAFF
NA	TRBV6-6	NA	TRBJ1-3	TGTGCCAGCAGTTACGGGGGGGCGCAGGCTGGAAACACCATATATTTT	CASSYGGAQAGNTIYF
NA	TRBV19	NA	TRBJ2-1	TGTGCCAGTAGTCCAGGGTGGGATGAGCAGTTCTTC	CASSPGWDEQFF
NA	TRBV6-5	NA	TRBJ2-3	TGTGCCAGCAGTCTAGCGCGTGGGGCGGCAGATACGCAGTATTTT	CASSLARGAADTQYF
NA	TRBV6-5	TRBD1	TRBJ2-7	TGTGCCAGCAGTTTCGGACAGGTGATGACCTACGAGCAGTACTTC	CASSFGQVMTYEQYF
once	TRBV7-6	TRBD2	TRBJ2-3	TGTGCCAGCAGCTTAGCGCTAATGGCTAGCGGGGGGCGAGATACGCAGTATTTT	CASSLALMASGGRDTQYF
few	TRBV4-3	NA	TRBJ2-7	TGCGCCAGCAGCCAAGAGAGAGCTAGCAGGGGTTACGAGCAGTACTTC	CASSQERASRGYEQYF
NA	TRBV27	NA	TRBJ1-1	TGTGCCAGCAGTGTGGAGGGGCTGACTGAAGCTTTCTTT	CASSVEGLTEAFF
NA	TRBV7-2	NA	TRBJ1-6	TGTGCCAGCAGCTTAGGGAGGGACTTTAATTCACCCCTCCACTTT	CASSLGRDFNSPLHF
NA	TRBV7-8	NA	TRBJ1-1	TGTGCCAGCAGCGACAGGATGAACACTGAAGCTTTCTTT	CASSDRMNTEAFF
NA	TRBV24-1	NA	TRBJ1-4	TGTGCCACCAGTGACGCACGGACCGGGGATGAAAAACTGTTTTTT	CATSDARTGDEKLFF
NA	TRBV6-1	TRBD1	TRBJ1-2	TGTGCCAGCAGTGAAAGGACAGGCGGGAACTATGGCTACACCTTC	CASSERTGGNYGYTF
NA	TRBV2	NA	TRBJ2-2	TGTGCCAGCATGGACAGAACGAACACCGGGGAGCTGTTTTTT	CASMDRTNTGELFF
NA	TRBV7-2	TRBD1	TRBJ2-5	TGTGCCAGCAGCTTGGGACAGGGTGAAGAGACCCAGTACTTC	CASSLGQGEETQYF
NA	TRBV30	TRBD1	TRBJ2-3	TGTGCCGCCGGAGGGACAGGAGGGGCAGATACGCAGTATTTT	CAAGGTGGADTQYF
NA	TRBV3-1/TRBV3-2	TRBD2	TRBJ2-5	TGTGCCAGCAGCCAAGATAGGTCGACTAGCGGGATCCAAGAGACCCAGTACTTC	CASSQDRSTSGIQETQYF
once	TRBV4-3	NA	TRBJ1-1	TGCGCCAGCAGCCAAGGGCGGTCCTTGACTGAAGCTTTCTTT	CASSQGRSLTEAFF
NA	TRBV7-9	NA	TRBJ2-3	TGTGCCAGCAGCCCACAGGGCGGGAGCACAGATACGCAGTATTTT	CASSPQGGSTDTQYF
NA	TRBV25-1	TRBD2	TRBJ2-1	TGTGCCAGCAGTGAATGGCTAGCGGGGACGGGGAATGAGCAGTTCTTC	CASSEWLAGTGNEQFF
NA	TRBV12-5	NA	TRBJ2-3	TGTGCTAGTGGTTTGGTAATAACTAACTACGGCACAGATACGCAGTATTTT	CASGLVITNYGTDTQYF
once	TRBV2	TRBD2	TRBJ2-5	TGTGCCAGCAGGGAGGGACTAGGGGGGATGGAGGAGACCCAGTACTTC	CASREGLGGMEETQYF
NA	TRBV7-2	NA	TRBJ1-1	TGTGCCAGCAGCTTATCTCTCCAGGGTGAGGACCCTGAAGCTTTCTTT	CASSLSLQGEDPEAFF
NA	TRBV18	NA	TRBJ2-5	TGTGCCAGCTCACAAAACCCAGGGAAAGAGACCCAGTACTTC	CASSQNPGKETQYF
NA	TRBV7-9	NA	TRBJ2-2	TGTGCCAGCAGCTTAGGACAGGCCGGGGAGCTGTTTTTT	CASSLGQAGELFF
NA	TRBV7-2	NA	TRBJ1-2	TGTGCCAGCAGCCCCTCTGGTTCAGTGGCTAACTATGGCTACACCTTC	CASSPSGSVANYGYTF
NA	TRBV14	NA	TRBJ2-2	TGTGCCAGCAGCCAAACTCCCTTCTCCACCGGGGAGCTGTTTTTT	CASSQTPFSTGELFF
once	TRBV19	NA	TRBJ1-3	TGTGCCAGTAGTATCTCCCCCGATCGGCGGAACACCATATATTTT	CASSISPDRRNTIYF
NA	TRBV7-3	NA	TRBJ2-1	TGTGCCAGCAGCTTTAGGGGGAAGTATGAGCAGTTCTTC	CASSFRGKYEQFF
NA	TRBV4-1	TRBD1	TRBJ2-7	TGCGCCAGCAGCCATTCGACAGGGGGCTACTACGAGCAGTACTTC	CASSHSTGGYYEQYF
NA	TRBV6-5	NA	TRBJ1-4	TGTGCCAGCAGTACCACAAGCGACCACCCAGAAAAACTGTTTTTT	CASSTTSDHPEKLFF
NA	TRBV11-2	TRBD2	TRBJ2-1	TGTGCCAGCAGCCTAGCGGGGGGGCTATGGAGGTTCTTC	CASSLAGGLWRFF
once	TRBV19	TRBD1	TRBJ2-7	TGTGCCAGTAGTCACGGACAGGGTTCCTACGAGCAGTACTTC	CASSHGQGSYEQYF
NA	TRBV7-8	TRBD1	TRBJ1-2	TGTGCCAGCAGCACAAGCGGGACAGGGGGCGGCTATGGCTACACCTTC	CASSTSGTGGGYGYTF
NA	TRBV4-1	TRBD1	TRBJ2-7	TGCGCCAGCAGCCCCACTCCGGGACAGGGGCAAGACGAGCAGTACTTC	CASSPTPGQGQDEQYF
once	TRBV11-2	TRBD1	TRBJ1-1	TGTGCCAGCAGCTTAGGCAAGCTGGGGAAGGGGGCCCTGAACACTGAAGCTTTCTTT	CASSLGKLGKGALNTEAFF
NA	TRBV4-2	TRBD2	TRBJ2-7	TGTGCCAGCAGCCAAAGGGAGGGAGGGGCCGGCTACGAGCAGTACTTC	CASSQREGGAGYEQYF
once	TRBV7-8	NA	TRBJ1-6	TGTGCCAGCAGCTTTGCGAGTGCCACTAATTCACCCCTCCACTTT	CASSFASATNSPLHF